A selection of T cell receptor beta chains follows, all from one sample in a study of T-cell memory formation after mild COVID-19. TCRdb called the 5' RACE reads again in MiXCR, with one record for every CDR3 protein. The table includes a few hundred thousand distinct CDR3 sequences, about 17% detected once. The specimen was PBMCs or a T cell subset sorted from them (not recorded which). Every receptor here comes from a man aged 18 to 30 who had mild COVID-19 (a few samples of this study predate the infection). Cell type and time point are not known. The CDR3 runs from the conserved cysteine through the conserved F or W. A D gene is named only where the DNA matches it firmly. Size values are once, few and many counts, or a class for expanded clones, and some rows have none.

14	TRBJ1-2	TRBV5-1	TRBD1	.	CASSRTGGTYGYTF	TGCGCCAGCAGCCGGACAGGGGGCACCTATGGCTACACCTTC
15	TRBJ2-7	TRBV20-1	TRBD1	.	CSASVPRTGHDEQYF	TGCAGTGCTTCCGTCCCCCGGACAGGTCATGACGAGCAGTACTTC
13	TRBJ2-7	TRBV10-3	.	few	CAISDLRVHEQYF	TGTGCCATCAGTGACCTTCGGGTCCACGAGCAGTACTTC
15	TRBJ1-5	TRBV3-1	.	.	CASSQSIGAYQPQHF	TGTGCCAGCAGCCAAAGCATAGGGGCGTATCAGCCCCAGCATTTT
15	TRBJ2-7	TRBV6-2/TRBV6-3	.	.	CASSFRAGHYYEQYF	TGTGCCAGCAGTTTCCGTGCGGGACACTACTACGAGCAGTACTTC
14	TRBJ1-5	TRBV28	TRBD1	.	CASSGDRGNQPQHF	TGTGCCAGCAGTGGGGACAGGGGAAATCAGCCCCAGCATTTT
15	TRBJ1-1	TRBV5-1	.	.	CASSGSPVSNTEAFF	TGCGCCAGCAGCGGCTCCCCGGTCTCGAACACTGAAGCTTTCTTT
15	TRBJ2-2	TRBV12-3/TRBV12-4	TRBD1	few	CASSPRDRGTGELFF	TGTGCCAGCAGCCCTCGGGACAGAGGAACCGGGGAGCTGTTTTTT
15	TRBJ1-2	TRBV5-1	.	.	CASSLEAEANYGYTF	TGCGCCAGCAGCTTGGAAGCGGAAGCTAACTATGGCTACACCTTC
15	TRBJ2-1	TRBV7-2	TRBD2	few	CASSLELASYNEQFF	TGTGCCAGCAGCTTAGAACTAGCGTCTTACAATGAGCAGTTCTTC
14	TRBJ2-7	TRBV7-2	TRBD1	.	CASREGTVGYEQYF	TGTGCCAGCAGAGAAGGGACAGTCGGCTACGAGCAGTACTTC
14	TRBJ1-1	TRBV12-3/TRBV12-4	TRBD1	.	CASSQTGDHTEAFF	TGTGCCAGCAGCCAGACAGGGGACCACACTGAAGCTTTCTTT
18	TRBJ1-1	TRBV5-5	TRBD1	few	CASSLVGQGARSDTEAFF	TGTGCCAGCAGCTTGGTGGGGCAGGGGGCGCGGTCGGACACTGAAGCTTTCTTT
16	TRBJ1-4	TRBV4-3	.	.	CASSQDTGIEKEKLFF	TGCGCCAGCAGCCAAGACACAGGGATAGAGAAGGAAAAACTGTTTTTT
16	TRBJ2-3	TRBV4-3	.	.	CASSQALVEGTDTQYF	TGCGCCAGCAGCCAAGCGTTAGTGGAGGGCACAGATACGCAGTATTTT
13	TRBJ2-7	TRBV7-9	.	few	CASSLVAGYEQYF	TGTGCCAGCAGCTTAGTGGCGGGGTACGAGCAGTACTTC
23	TRBJ2-7	TRBV4-1	TRBD1	.	CASSQEPPGYVGIETGDSYEQYF	TGCGCCAGCAGCCAAGAGCCCCCGGGGTATGTGGGAATTGAGACAGGGGACTCCTACGAGCAGTACTTC
13	TRBJ1-2	TRBV4-1	.	.	CASSQAAAGGYTF	TGCGCCAGCAGCCAGGCGGCGGCAGGGGGCTACACCTTC
12	TRBJ2-2	TRBV20-1	.	.	CSARHITGELFF	TGCAGTGCTAGGCACATTACCGGGGAGCTGTTTTTT
14	TRBJ2-7	TRBV24-1	.	many	CATSASTVFDEQYF	TGTGCCACCAGTGCCTCGACAGTGTTCGACGAGCAGTACTTC
16	TRBJ1-1	TRBV12-3/TRBV12-4	TRBD1	few	CASSLALGQGAPEAFF	TGTGCCAGCAGTTTAGCGCTTGGACAGGGGGCTCCTGAAGCTTTCTTT
15	TRBJ2-1	TRBV5-1	TRBD2	few	CASSEGLDLYNEQFF	TGCGCCAGCAGCGAAGGACTAGACCTTTACAATGAGCAGTTCTTC
13	TRBJ2-3	TRBV20-1	.	.	CSALDQGWDTQYF	TGCAGTGCCCTAGACCAGGGGTGGGATACGCAGTATTTT
15	TRBJ2-1	TRBV4-1	.	few	CASSQELGPTDEQFF	TGCGCCAGCAGCCAAGAATTAGGGCCTACTGACGAGCAGTTCTTC
15	TRBJ2-1	TRBV15	.	.	CATSRDGGPYNEQFF	TGTGCCACCAGCAGAGATGGGGGCCCCTACAATGAGCAGTTCTTC
11	TRBJ2-5	TRBV12-3/TRBV12-4	.	.	CASSLFGTQYF	TGTGCCAGCAGTTTATTTGGTACCCAGTACTTC
16	TRBJ2-3	TRBV4-3	TRBD1	many	CASSQDLGQGSDTQYF	TGCGCCAGCAGCCAAGATCTAGGACAGGGATCAGATACGCAGTATTTT
14	TRBJ2-3	TRBV12-3/TRBV12-4	.	.	CASSVDSPSGTQYF	TGTGCCAGCAGCGTTGACAGCCCAAGCGGTACGCAGTATTTT
12	TRBJ2-3	TRBV5-1	TRBD1	few	CASTSGTGLLYF	TGCGCCAGCACCTCCGGGACAGGATTGTTATATTTT
15	TRBJ2-3	TRBV12-3/TRBV12-4	.	.	CASSLESGRTDTQYF	TGTGCCAGCAGTTTAGAGTCCGGCCGCACAGATACGCAGTATTTT
16	TRBJ1-1	TRBV2	TRBD1	few	CASSAGQGMMNTEAFF	TGTGCCAGCAGTGCCGGACAGGGGATGATGAACACTGAAGCTTTCTTT
13	TRBJ1-2	TRBV24-1	TRBD1	.	CATSDRQGYGYTF	TGTGCCACCAGTGATCGACAGGGCTATGGCTACACCTTC
15	TRBJ1-6	TRBV18	TRBD1	.	CASSPWDRANSPLHF	TGTGCCAGCTCACCCTGGGACAGGGCTAATTCACCCCTCCACTTT
13	TRBJ1-3	TRBV2	.	few	CASREFSGNTIYF	TGTGCCAGCAGGGAGTTCTCTGGAAACACCATATATTTT
15	TRBJ1-1	TRBV7-9	TRBD1	many	CASSPVRDRATEAFF	TGTGCCAGCAGCCCCGTACGGGACAGGGCAACTGAAGCTTTCTTT
16	TRBJ1-1	TRBV5-1	TRBD1	.	CASSLAGTGENTEAFF	TGCGCCAGCAGCTTGGCCGGGACAGGGGAGAACACTGAAGCTTTCTTT
16	TRBJ1-2	TRBV19	.	few	CASSKDPGRANYGYTF	TGTGCCAGTAGCAAGGACCCAGGACGGGCTAACTATGGCTACACCTTC
14	TRBJ1-4	TRBV20-1	.	.	CSAREGDKGEKLFF	TGCAGTGCTAGAGAAGGGGACAAAGGTGAAAAACTGTTTTTT
13	TRBJ1-5	TRBV10-3	.	.	CAISGDSNQPQHF	TGTGCCATCAGTGGAGATAGCAATCAGCCCCAGCATTTT
13	TRBJ1-2	TRBV7-3	.	.	CASSAQGGDGYTF	TGTGCCAGCAGCGCCCAGGGTGGGGATGGCTACACCTTC
18	TRBJ2-3	TRBV7-8	TRBD2	many	CASSRALQRGGRADTQYF	TGTGCCAGCAGCCGCGCCCTGCAGCGGGGGGGCAGAGCAGATACGCAGTATTTT
17	TRBJ1-5	TRBV5-5	TRBD1	few	CASSLFEGAGTYQPQHF	TGTGCCAGCAGCTTGTTTGAGGGGGCTGGGACCTATCAGCCCCAGCATTTT
13	TRBJ2-2	TRBV29-1	.	.	CSAPRPNTGELFF	TGCAGTGCTCCAAGGCCGAACACCGGGGAGCTGTTTTTT
16	TRBJ2-2	TRBV9	.	many	CASSAIFETNTGELFF	TGTGCCAGCAGCGCTATCTTCGAAACGAACACCGGGGAGCTGTTTTTT
15	TRBJ2-1	TRBV11-2	TRBD1	.	CASSQVGQGYNEQFF	TGTGCCAGCAGCCAAGTAGGACAGGGTTACAATGAGCAGTTCTTC
15	TRBJ2-3	TRBV7-9	TRBD2	.	CASRSLAGAADTQYF	TGTGCCAGCCGCAGTTTAGCGGGGGCCGCAGATACGCAGTATTTT
14	TRBJ2-1	TRBV7-2	.	few	CASSLRVLRNEQFF	TGTGCCAGCAGCTTAAGGGTCCTGAGGAATGAGCAGTTCTTC
13	TRBJ2-2	TRBV7-2	.	many	CASSLRPTGELFF	TGTGCCAGCAGCCTCCGTCCCACCGGGGAGCTGTTTTTT
14	TRBJ2-7	TRBV20-1	.	.	CSARDNAMMDEQYF	TGCAGTGCTAGAGATAACGCGATGATGGACGAGCAGTACTTC
16	TRBJ2-5	TRBV11-2	.	.	CASSLLTGQIQETQYF	TGTGCCAGCAGCTTATTGACAGGCCAGATTCAAGAGACCCAGTACTTC
15	TRBJ1-2	TRBV7-2	.	.	CASSLAGTLTPGYTF	TGTGCCAGCAGCTTAGCCGGGACGCTTACTCCTGGCTACACCTTC
14	TRBJ1-3	TRBV18	.	.	CASTSDLRSDTIYF	TGTGCCAGCACATCAGACTTACGGTCGGACACCATATATTTT
13	TRBJ2-7	TRBV9	.	.	CASSVEQSGEQYF	TGTGCCAGCAGCGTAGAGCAGTCTGGGGAGCAGTACTTC
14	TRBJ2-5	TRBV7-8	.	.	CASSRTDYRETQYF	TGTGCCAGCAGCCGGACGGACTACCGGGAGACCCAGTACTTC
13	TRBJ1-1	TRBV27	TRBD1	few	CASSGQGVPEAFF	TGTGCCAGCTCGGGACAGGGGGTCCCTGAAGCTTTCTTT
16	TRBJ2-5	TRBV7-9	.	few	CASSFGRGAFQETQYF	TGTGCCAGCAGCTTCGGTAGGGGGGCGTTCCAAGAGACCCAGTACTTC
14	TRBJ1-2	TRBV5-1	.	few	CASSPPSGGYGYTF	TGCGCCAGCAGCCCCCCCTCTGGGGGCTATGGCTACACCTTC